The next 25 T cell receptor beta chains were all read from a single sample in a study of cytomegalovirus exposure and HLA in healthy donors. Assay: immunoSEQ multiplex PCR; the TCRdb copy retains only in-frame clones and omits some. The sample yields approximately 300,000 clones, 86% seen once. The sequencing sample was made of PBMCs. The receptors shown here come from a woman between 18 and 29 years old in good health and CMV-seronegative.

CDR3 amino acids: CASSSAGTGDETQYF. In nucleotides, the CDR3 is TGTGCCAGCAGCTCTGCTGGGACAGGGGACGAGACCCAGTACTTC. The chain joins TRBV5-6 to TRBJ2-5, with 10 nucleotides matching TRBD1. The junction had 7 bases not matched to a gene; V was cut back by 3 bases and J by 5 bases. CDR1 and CDR2 (germline): SGHDT, YYEEEE. The CDR3 runs 15 residues. The whole variable domain, filled in from reference TRBV5-6 and TRBJ2-5, reads DAGVTQSPTHLIKTRGQQVTLRCSPKSGHDTVSWYQQALGQGPQFIFQYYEEEERQRGNFPDRFSGHQFPNYSSELNVNALLLGDSALYLCASSSAGTGDETQYFGPGTRLLVL.

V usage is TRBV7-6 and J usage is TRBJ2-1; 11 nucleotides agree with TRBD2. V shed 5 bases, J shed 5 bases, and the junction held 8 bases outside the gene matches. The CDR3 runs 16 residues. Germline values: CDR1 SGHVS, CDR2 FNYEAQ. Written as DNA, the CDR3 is TGTGCCAGCAGCCCAATAGCGGGAGGGTGGGACAATGAGCAGTTCTTC. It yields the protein CASSPIAGGWDNEQFF. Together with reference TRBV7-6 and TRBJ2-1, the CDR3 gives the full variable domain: GAGVSQSPRYKVTKRGQDVALRCDPISGHVSLYWYRQALGQGPEFLTYFNYEAQQDKSGLPNDRFSAERPEGSISTLTIQRTEQRDSAMYRCASSPIAGGWDNEQFFGPGTRLTVL.

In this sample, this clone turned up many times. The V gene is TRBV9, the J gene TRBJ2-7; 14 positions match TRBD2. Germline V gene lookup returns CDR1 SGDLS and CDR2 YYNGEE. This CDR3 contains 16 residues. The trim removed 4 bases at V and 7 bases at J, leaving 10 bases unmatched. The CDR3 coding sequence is TGTGCCAGCAGCTCGACACCGGGACTAGCGGGAGTAGAGCAGTACTTC. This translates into CASSSTPGLAGVEQYF.

The CDR3 sequence is CASSLQQGDTGELFF. The DNA of the CDR3 is TGTGCCAGCAGCCTCCAACAGGGAGACACCGGGGAGCTGTTTTTT. V and J are TRBV7-2 and TRBJ2-2; tentative D call: TRBD1 (6 bases). Germline values: CDR1 SGHTA, CDR2 FQGNSA. Trimming took 5 bases from V and 3 from J, leaving 13 bases between them. The CDR3 loop spans 15 amino acids.

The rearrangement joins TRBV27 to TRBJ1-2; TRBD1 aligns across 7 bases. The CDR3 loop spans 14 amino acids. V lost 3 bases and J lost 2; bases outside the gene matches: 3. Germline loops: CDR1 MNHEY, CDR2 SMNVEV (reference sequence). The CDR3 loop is CASSFSGGNYGYTF. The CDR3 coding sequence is TGTGCCAGCAGTTTTTCAGGGGGAAACTATGGCTACACCTTC.

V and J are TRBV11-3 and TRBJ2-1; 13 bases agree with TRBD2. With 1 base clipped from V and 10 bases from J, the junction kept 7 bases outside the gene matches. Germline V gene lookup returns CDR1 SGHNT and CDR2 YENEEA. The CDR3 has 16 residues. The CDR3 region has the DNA TGTGCCAGCAGCTTAGGAACTAGCGGGAGGGCCAGGGAGCAGTTCTTC. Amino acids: CASSLGTSGRAREQFF. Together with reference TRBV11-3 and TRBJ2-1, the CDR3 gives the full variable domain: EAGVVQSPRYKIIEKKQPVAFWCNPISGHNTLYWYLQNLGQGPELLIRYENEEAVDDSQLPKDRFSAERLKGVDSTLKIQPAELGDSAVYLCASSLGTSGRAREQFFGPGTRLTVL.

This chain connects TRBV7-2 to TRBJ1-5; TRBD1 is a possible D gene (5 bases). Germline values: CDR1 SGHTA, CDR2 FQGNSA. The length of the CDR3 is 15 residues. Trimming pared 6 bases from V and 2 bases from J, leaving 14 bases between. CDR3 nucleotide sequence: TGTGCCAGCAGGACTTCAGGGTCTGGCAATCAGCCCCAGCATTTT. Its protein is CASRTSGSGNQPQHF.

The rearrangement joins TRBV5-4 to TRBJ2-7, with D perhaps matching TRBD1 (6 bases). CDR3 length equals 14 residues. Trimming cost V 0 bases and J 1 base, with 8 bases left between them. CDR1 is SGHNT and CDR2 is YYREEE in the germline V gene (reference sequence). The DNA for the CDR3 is TGTGCCAGCAGCTTGGGGGACAAATCCTACGAGCAGTACTTC. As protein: CASSLGDKSYEQYF.

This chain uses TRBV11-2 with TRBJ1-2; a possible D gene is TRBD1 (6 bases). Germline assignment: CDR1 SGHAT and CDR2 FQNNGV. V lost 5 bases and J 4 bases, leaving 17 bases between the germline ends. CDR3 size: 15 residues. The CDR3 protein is CASSAIQGPPYGYTF. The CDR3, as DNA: TGTGCCAGCAGCGCCATACAGGGCCCCCCCTATGGCTACACCTTC. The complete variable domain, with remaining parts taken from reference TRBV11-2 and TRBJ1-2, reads EAGVAQSPRYKIIEKRQSVAFWCNPISGHATLYWYQQILGQGPKLLIQFQNNGVVDDSQLPKDRFSAERLKGVDSTLKIQPAKLEDSAVYLCASSAIQGPPYGYTFGSGTRLTVV.

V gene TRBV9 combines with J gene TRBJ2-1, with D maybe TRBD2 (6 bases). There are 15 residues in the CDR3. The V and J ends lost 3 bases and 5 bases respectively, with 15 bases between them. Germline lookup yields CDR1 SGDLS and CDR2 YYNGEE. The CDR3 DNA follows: TGTGCCAGCAGCGCTGACGGCCGGGAGAACAATGAGCAGTTCTTC. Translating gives CASSADGRENNEQFF.

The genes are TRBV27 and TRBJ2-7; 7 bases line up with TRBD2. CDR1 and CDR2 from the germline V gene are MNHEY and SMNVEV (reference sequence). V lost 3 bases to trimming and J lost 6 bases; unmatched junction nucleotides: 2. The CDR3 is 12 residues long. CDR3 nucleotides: TGTGCCAGCAGTTTCACGGGGGGCGAGCAGTACTTC. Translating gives CASSFTGGEQYF.

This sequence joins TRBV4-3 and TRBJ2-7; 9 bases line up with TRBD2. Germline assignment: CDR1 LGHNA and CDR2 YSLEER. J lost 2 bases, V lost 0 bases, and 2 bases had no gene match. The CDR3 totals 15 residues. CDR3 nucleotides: TGCGCCAGCAGCCAAGATAGGACTAGCGCCTACGAGCAGTACTTC. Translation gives CASSQDRTSAYEQYF.

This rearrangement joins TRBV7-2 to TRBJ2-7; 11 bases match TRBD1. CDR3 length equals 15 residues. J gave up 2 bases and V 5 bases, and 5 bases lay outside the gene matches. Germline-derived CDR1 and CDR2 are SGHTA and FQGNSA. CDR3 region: CASSHPGQGAYEQYF. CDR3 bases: TGTGCCAGCAGCCATCCGGGACAGGGGGCCTACGAGCAGTACTTC.

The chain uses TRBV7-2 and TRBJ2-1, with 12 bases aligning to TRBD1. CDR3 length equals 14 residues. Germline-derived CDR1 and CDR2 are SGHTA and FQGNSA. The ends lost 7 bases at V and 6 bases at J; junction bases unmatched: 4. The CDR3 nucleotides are TGTGCCAGCAAGAGGGACAGGGGGCGCAATGAGCAGTTCTTC. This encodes CASKRDRGRNEQFF.

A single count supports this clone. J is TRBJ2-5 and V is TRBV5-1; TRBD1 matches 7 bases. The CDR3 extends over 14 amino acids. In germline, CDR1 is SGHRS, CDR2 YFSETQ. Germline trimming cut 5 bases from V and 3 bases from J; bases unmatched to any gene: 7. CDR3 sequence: CASRPGTAEETQYF. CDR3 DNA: TGCGCCAGCAGGCCGGGGACAGCCGAAGAGACCCAGTACTTC.

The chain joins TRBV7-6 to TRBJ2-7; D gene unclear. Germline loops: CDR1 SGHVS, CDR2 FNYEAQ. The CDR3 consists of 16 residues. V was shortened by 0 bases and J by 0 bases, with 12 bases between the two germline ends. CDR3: CASSLAAASGSYEQYF. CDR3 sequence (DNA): TGTGCCAGCAGCTTAGCGGCAGCCTCGGGCTCCTACGAGCAGTACTTC.

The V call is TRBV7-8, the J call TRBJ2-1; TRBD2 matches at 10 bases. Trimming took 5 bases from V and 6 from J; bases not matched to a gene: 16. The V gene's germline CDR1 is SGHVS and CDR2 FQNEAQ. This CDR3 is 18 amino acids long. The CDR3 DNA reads TGTGCCAGCAGCCCCCAAGCGAGTAGCGGGAGGTGGGGCAATGAGCAGTTCTTC. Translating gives CASSPQASSGRWGNEQFF.

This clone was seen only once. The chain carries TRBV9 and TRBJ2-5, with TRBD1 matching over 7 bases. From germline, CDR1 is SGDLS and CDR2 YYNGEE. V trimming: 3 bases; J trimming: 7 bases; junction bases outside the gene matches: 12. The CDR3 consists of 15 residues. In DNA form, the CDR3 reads TGTGCCAGCAGCGATGCCGGGACAGTTGGAGGGACCCAGTACTTC. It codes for CASSDAGTVGGTQYF.

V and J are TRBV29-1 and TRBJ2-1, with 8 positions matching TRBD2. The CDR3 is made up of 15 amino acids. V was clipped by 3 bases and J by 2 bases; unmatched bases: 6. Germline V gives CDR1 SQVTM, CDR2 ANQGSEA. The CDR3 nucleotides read TGCAGCGTTGAGGGGCGACTAGCGCCCTACAATGAGCAGTTCTTC. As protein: CSVEGRLAPYNEQFF.

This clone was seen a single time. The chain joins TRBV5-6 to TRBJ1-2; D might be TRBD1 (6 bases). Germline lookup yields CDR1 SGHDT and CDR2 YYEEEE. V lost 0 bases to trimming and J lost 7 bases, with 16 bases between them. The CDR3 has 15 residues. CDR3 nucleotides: TGTGCCAGCAGCTTGGAGCAGGGGTTTGGTGTTGGCTACACCTTC. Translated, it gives CASSLEQGFGVGYTF.

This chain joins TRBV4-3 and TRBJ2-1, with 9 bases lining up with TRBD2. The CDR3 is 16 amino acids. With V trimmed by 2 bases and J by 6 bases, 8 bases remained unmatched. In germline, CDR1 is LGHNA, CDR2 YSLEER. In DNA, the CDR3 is TGCGCCAGCAGCCAACTAGCGGGATGGGGGATCAATGAGCAGTTCTTC. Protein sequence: CASSQLAGWGINEQFF.

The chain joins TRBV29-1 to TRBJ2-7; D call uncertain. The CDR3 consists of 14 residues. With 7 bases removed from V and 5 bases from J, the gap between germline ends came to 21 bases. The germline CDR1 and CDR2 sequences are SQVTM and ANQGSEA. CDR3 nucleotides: TGCAGCGCTGCTCCACGAGTGAGCCGGGACGAGCAGTACTTC. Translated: CSAAPRVSRDEQYF.

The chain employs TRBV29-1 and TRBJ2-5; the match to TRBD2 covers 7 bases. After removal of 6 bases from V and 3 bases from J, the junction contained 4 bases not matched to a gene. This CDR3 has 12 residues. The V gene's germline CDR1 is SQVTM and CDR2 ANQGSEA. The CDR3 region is CSVGGAKETQYF. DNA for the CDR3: TGCAGCGTGGGAGGGGCTAAAGAGACCCAGTACTTC.

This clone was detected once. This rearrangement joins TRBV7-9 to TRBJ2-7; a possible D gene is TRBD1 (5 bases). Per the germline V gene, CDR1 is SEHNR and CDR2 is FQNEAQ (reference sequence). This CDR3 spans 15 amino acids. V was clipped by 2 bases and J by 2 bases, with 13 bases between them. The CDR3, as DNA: TGTGCCAGCAGCTTACAGGGTCTCCCAACCTACGAGCAGTACTTC. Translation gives CASSLQGLPTYEQYF.

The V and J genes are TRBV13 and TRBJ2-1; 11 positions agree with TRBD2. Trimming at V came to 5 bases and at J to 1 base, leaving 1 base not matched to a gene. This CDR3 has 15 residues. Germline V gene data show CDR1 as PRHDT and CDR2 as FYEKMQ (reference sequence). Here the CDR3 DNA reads TGTGCCAGCAGCATAGCGGGAGGGTCCTACAATGAGCAGTTCTTC. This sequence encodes CASSIAGGSYNEQFF.